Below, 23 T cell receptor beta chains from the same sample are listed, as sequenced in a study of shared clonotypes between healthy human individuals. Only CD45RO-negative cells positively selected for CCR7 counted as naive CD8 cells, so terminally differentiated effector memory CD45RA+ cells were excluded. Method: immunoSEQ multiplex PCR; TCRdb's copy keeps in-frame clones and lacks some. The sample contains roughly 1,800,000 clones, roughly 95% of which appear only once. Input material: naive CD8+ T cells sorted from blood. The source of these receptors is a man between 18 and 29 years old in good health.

The CDR3 DNA reads TGTGCCTGGCGACCCGGGGGGGGTCCCTACAATGAGCAGTTCTTC. Amino acid sequence: CAWRPGGGPYNEQFF. The chain couples TRBV30 to TRBJ2-1, with 8 bases aligning to TRBD2. Germline loops: CDR1 GTSNPN, CDR2 SVGIG (reference sequence). This CDR3 contains 15 residues. With V trimmed by 5 bases and J by 2 bases, 8 bases remained unmatched.

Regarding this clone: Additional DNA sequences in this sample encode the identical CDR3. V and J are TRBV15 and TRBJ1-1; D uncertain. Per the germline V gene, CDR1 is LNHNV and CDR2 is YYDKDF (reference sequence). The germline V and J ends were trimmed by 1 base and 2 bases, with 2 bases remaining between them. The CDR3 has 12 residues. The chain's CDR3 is CATSRVNTEAFF. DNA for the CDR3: TGTGCCACCAGCAGAGTTAACACTGAAGCTTTCTTT.

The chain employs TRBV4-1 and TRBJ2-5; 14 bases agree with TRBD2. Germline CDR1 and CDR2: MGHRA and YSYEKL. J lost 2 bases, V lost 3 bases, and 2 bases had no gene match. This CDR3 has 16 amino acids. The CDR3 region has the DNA TGCGCCAGCAGCCAGACTAGCGGGAGGGAACAAGAGACCCAGTACTTC. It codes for CASSQTSGREQETQYF.

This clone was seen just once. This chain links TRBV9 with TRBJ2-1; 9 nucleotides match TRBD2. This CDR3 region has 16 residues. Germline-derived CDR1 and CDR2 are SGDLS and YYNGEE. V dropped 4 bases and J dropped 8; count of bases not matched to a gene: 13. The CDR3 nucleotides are TGTGCCAGCAGCCCACCCCCAAGCGGGGGGTACGATGAGCAGTTCTTC. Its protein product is CASSPPPSGGYDEQFF.

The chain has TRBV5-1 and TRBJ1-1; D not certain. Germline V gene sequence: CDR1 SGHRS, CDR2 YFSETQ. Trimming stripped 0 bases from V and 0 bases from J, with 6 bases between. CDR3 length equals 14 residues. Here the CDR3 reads CASSLAEVNTEAFF. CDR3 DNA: TGCGCCAGCAGCTTGGCCGAGGTGAACACTGAAGCTTTCTTT.

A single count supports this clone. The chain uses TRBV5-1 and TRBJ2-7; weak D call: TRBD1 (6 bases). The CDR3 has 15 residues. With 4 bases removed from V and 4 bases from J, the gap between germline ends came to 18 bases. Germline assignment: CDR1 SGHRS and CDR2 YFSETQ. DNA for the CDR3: TGCGCCAGCAGCCAGACTTTGGGCAGGGGTTACGAGCAGTACTTC. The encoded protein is CASSQTLGRGYEQYF.

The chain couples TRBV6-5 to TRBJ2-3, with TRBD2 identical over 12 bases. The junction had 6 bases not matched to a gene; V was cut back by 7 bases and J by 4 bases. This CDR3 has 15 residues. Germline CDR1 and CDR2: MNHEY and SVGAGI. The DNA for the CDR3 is TGTGCCAGCACCCCTAGCGGGGGGGCCGCAGATACGCAGTATTTT. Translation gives CASTPSGGAADTQYF.

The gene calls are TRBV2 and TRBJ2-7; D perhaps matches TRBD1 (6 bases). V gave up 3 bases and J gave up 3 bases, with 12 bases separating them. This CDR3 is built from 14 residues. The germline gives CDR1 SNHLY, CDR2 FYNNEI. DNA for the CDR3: TGTGCCAGCAGTGACGGACAGAGGCTCTACGAGCAGTACTTC. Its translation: CASSDGQRLYEQYF. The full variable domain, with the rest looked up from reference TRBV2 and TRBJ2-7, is EPEVTQTPSHQVTQMGQEVILRCVPISNHLYFYWYRQILGQKVEFLVSFYNNEISEKSEIFDDQFSVERPDGSNFTLKIRSTKLEDSAMYFCASSDGQRLYEQYFGPGTRLTVT.

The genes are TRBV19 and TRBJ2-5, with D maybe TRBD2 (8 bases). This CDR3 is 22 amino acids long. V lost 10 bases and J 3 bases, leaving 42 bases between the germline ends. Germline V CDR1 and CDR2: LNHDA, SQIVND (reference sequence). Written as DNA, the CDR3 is TGTGCCATTAACCAGGGGGTTAATACGTACAGCGGGAGAGCAAAGGAAGAAGAGACCCAGTACTTC. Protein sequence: CAINQGVNTYSGRAKEEETQYF.

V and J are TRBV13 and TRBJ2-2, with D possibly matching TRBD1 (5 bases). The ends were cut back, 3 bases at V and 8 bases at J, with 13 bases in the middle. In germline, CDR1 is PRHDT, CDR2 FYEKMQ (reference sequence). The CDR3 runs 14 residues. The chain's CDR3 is CASSFWGPTGELFF. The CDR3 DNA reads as TGTGCCAGCAGCTTCTGGGGCCCTACGGGGGAGCTGTTTTTT.

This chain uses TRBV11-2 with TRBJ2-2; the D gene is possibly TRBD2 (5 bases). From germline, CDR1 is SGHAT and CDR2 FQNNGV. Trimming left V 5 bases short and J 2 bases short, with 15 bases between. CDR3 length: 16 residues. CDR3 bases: TGTGCCAGCAGCCGGCTTGACCGGGAAAACACCGGGGAGCTGTTTTTT. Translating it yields CASSRLDRENTGELFF.

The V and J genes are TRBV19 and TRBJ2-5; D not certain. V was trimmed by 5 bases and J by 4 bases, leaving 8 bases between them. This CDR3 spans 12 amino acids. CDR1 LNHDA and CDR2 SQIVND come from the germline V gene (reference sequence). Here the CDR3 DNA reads TGTGCCAGTAGTCAGGACGGAGAGACCCAGTACTTC. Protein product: CASSQDGETQYF.

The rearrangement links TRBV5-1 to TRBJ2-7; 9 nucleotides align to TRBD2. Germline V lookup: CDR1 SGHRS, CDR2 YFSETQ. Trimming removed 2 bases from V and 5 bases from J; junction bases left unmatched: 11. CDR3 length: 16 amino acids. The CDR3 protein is CASSFTRTSEFNEQYF. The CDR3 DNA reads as TGCGCCAGCAGCTTTACCAGGACTAGCGAGTTCAACGAGCAGTACTTC.

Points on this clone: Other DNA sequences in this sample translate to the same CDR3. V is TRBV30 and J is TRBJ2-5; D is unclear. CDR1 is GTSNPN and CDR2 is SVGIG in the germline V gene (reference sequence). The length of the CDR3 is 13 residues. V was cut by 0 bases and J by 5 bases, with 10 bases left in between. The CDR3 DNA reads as TGTGCCTGGAGTGTTACCGGTTTGGAGACCCAGTACTTC. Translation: CAWSVTGLETQYF.

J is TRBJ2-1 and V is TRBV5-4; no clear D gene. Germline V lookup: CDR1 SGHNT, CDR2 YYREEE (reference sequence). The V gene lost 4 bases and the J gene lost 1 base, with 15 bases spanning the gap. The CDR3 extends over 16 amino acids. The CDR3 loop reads CASSPWASLSYNEQFF. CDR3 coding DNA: TGTGCCAGCAGCCCGTGGGCAAGCCTTTCCTACAATGAGCAGTTCTTC. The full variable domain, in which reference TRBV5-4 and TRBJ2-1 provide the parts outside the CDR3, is ETGVTQSPTHLIKTRGQQVTLRCSSQSGHNTVSWYQQALGQGPQFIFQYYREEENGRGNFPPRFSGLQFPNYSSELNVNALELDDSALYLCASSPWASLSYNEQFFGPGTRLTVL.

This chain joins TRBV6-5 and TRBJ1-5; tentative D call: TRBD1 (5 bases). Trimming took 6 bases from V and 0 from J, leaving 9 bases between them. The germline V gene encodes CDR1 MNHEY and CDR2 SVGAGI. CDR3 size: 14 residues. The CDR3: CASRPDSSNQPQHF. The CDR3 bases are TGTGCCAGCAGACCCGACAGTAGCAATCAGCCCCAGCATTTT.

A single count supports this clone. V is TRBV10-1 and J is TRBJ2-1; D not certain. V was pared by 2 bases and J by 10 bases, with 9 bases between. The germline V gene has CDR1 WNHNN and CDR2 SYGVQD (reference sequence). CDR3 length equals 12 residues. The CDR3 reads CASSETGVEQFF. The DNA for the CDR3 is TGCGCCAGCAGTGAGACGGGCGTCGAGCAGTTCTTC.

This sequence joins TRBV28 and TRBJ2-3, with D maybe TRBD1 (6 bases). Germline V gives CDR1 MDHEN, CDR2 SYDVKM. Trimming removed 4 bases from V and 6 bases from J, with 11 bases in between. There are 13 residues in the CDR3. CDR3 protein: CASSSLQGDTQYF. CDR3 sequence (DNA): TGTGCCAGCAGTTCTCTCCAGGGGGATACGCAGTATTTT.

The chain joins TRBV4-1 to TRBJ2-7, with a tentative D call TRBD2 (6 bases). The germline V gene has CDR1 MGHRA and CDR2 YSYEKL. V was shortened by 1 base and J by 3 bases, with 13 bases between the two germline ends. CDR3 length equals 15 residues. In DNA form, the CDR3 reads TGCGCCAGCAGCCAAGTTCCTAGCGTGGTCTACGAGCAGTACTTC. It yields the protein CASSQVPSVVYEQYF.

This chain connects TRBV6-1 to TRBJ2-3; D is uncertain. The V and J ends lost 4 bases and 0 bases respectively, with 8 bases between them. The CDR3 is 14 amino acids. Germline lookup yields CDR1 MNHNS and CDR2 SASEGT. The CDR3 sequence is CASSVMGSTDTQYF. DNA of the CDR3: TGTGCCAGCAGTGTTATGGGTAGCACAGATACGCAGTATTTT.

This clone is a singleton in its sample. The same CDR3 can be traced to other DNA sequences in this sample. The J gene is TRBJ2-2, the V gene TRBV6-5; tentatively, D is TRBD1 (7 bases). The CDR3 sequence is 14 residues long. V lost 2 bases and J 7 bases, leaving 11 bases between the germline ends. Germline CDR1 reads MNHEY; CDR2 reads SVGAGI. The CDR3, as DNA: TGTGCCAGCAGTTACGGAGGGGGCAGCGGGGAGCTGTTTTTT. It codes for CASSYGGGSGELFF.

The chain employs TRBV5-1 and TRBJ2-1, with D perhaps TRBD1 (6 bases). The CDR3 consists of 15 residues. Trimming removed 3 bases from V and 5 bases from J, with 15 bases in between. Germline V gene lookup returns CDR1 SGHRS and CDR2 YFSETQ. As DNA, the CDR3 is TGCGCCAGCAGCTCCCGACAGGCCCTTGACAATGAGCAGTTCTTC. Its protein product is CASSSRQALDNEQFF.

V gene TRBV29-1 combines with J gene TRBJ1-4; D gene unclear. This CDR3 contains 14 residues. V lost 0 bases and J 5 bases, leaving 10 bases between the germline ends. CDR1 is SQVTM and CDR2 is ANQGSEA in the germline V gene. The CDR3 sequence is CSVEDASQNEKLFF. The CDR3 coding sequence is TGCAGCGTTGAAGACGCCAGTCAAAATGAAAAACTGTTTTTT. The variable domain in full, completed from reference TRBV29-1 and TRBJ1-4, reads SAVISQKPSRDICQRGTSLTIQCQVDSQVTMMFWYRQQPGQSLTLIATANQGSEATYESGFVIDKFPISRPNLTFSTLTVSNMSPEDSSIYLCSVEDASQNEKLFFGSGTQLSVL.